The 30 T cell receptor beta chains in this list originate from one sample, sequenced in a study of shared clonotypes between healthy human individuals. Profiling relied on immunoSEQ multiplex PCR, and the TCRdb table lists in-frame clones only, not all of them. Here the sample spans just over 2,000,000 clones, about 95% being singletons. Naive CD8 cells were CD45RO-negative, positively selected for CCR7, excluding terminally differentiated effector memory CD45RA+ cells. The specimen sequenced was naive CD8+ T cells sorted from blood. The receptors come from a man between 18 and 35 years old in good health.

The rearrangement joins TRBV19 to TRBJ2-1; 10 nucleotides agree with TRBD2. The CDR3 is 18 residues long. J was trimmed by 5 bases and V by 3 bases; bases with no gene match: 13. The germline CDR1 and CDR2 sequences are LNHDA and SQIVND (reference sequence). The CDR3 DNA reads TGTGCCAGTAGTATTAGTAGCGGGAGGCCCCGATGGAACAATGAGCAGTTCTTC. It is translated as CASSISSGRPRWNNEQFF.

The V and J genes are TRBV6-5 and TRBJ1-2; no clear D. Germline V lookup: CDR1 MNHEY, CDR2 SVGAGI. V dropped 0 bases and J dropped 3 bases, with 8 bases sitting between them. The CDR3 has 14 amino acids. CDR3: CASSYSISYYGYTF. The CDR3 coding sequence is TGTGCCAGCAGTTACTCGATCAGCTACTATGGCTACACCTTC.

The rearrangement joins TRBV5-6 to TRBJ2-5; D might be TRBD2 (7 bases). The germline V gene encodes CDR1 SGHDT and CDR2 YYEEEE. The V end was cut by 5 bases, the J end by 4 bases, with 18 bases between. The CDR3 is 15 residues long. The CDR3 region has the DNA TGTGCCAGCAGGGTTGGAGGGGGGGCCAGAGAGACCCAGTACTTC. It codes for CASRVGGGARETQYF.

The V call is TRBV4-3, the J call TRBJ1-5; D uncertain. The CDR3 loop spans 16 amino acids. Germline V lookup: CDR1 LGHNA, CDR2 YSLEER. Trimming pared 0 bases from V and 0 bases from J, leaving 9 bases between. The CDR3 DNA reads TGCGCCAGCAGCCAAGAAAGATCGGTTAGCAATCAGCCCCAGCATTTT. Amino acids: CASSQERSVSNQPQHF.

This chain links TRBV7-9 with TRBJ1-2; TRBD1 matches 8 bases. CDR3 length equals 13 residues. The J segment lost 4 bases and the V segment lost 5 bases, leaving 3 bases of the junction unmatched. Germline V gene data show CDR1 as SEHNR and CDR2 as FQNEAQ (reference sequence). CDR3 loop: CASSQGQVYGYTF. The CDR3 DNA reads as TGTGCCAGCAGCCAGGGACAGGTCTATGGCTACACCTTC. The variable domain in full, with the rest retrieved from reference TRBV7-9 and TRBJ1-2, is DTGVSQNPRHKITKRGQNVTFRCDPISEHNRLYWYRQTLGQGPEFLTYFQNEAQLEKSRLLSDRFSAERPKGSFSTLEIQRTEQGDSAMYLCASSQGQVYGYTFGSGTRLTVV.

The V gene is TRBV5-8, the J gene TRBJ2-7; 7 bases fit TRBD2. Germline CDR1 and CDR2: SGHTS and YDEGEE. The CDR3 totals 12 residues. J gave up 7 bases and V 4 bases, and 5 bases lay outside the gene matches. DNA of the CDR3: TGTGCCAGCAGCCCTGGGGGGGTAGAGCAGTACTTC. This translates into CASSPGGVEQYF.

The chain combines TRBV13 with TRBJ2-1; D not certain. From germline, CDR1 is PRHDT and CDR2 FYEKMQ (reference sequence). This CDR3 contains 14 residues. V lost 0 bases, J lost 4 bases, and 7 bases lay in between. CDR3 sequence (DNA): TGTGCCAGCAGCTTAGGGACACGATACAATGAGCAGTTCTTC. Translated: CASSLGTRYNEQFF. The entire variable domain, with the rest obtained from reference TRBV13 and TRBJ2-1, is as follows: AAGVIQSPRHLIKEKRETATLKCYPIPRHDTVYWYQQGPGQDPQFLISFYEKMQSDKGSIPDRFSAQQFSDYHSELNMSSLELGDSALYFCASSLGTRYNEQFFGPGTRLTVL.

The rearrangement uses TRBV21-1 and TRBJ2-2; no DNA check was done on the table's D call, TRBD1. TRBV21-1 is shown as a pseudogene. This CDR3 contains 14 residues. The CDR3 region has the DNA TGTGCCAGCAGCAAAGAAGAACAGGCCGGGGAGCTGTTTTTT. This encodes CASSKEEQAGELFF.

The chain uses TRBV10-1 and TRBJ1-1, with D possibly TRBD1 on 6 matching bases. CDR3 size: 15 residues. V lost 0 bases, J lost 2 bases, and 10 bases lay in between. Germline CDR1 WNHNN, CDR2 SYGVQD (reference sequence). CDR3 DNA: TGCGCCAGCAGTGAGTCGAGACAGGCCAACACTGAAGCTTTCTTT. The encoded protein is CASSESRQANTEAFF.

This chain joins TRBV28 and TRBJ2-7, with D perhaps matching TRBD1 (6 bases). Germline V gives CDR1 MDHEN, CDR2 SYDVKM. Trimming left V 3 bases short and J 3 bases short, with 12 bases between. The CDR3 runs 14 residues. Here the CDR3 reads CASSFLQGNYEQYF. Here the CDR3 DNA reads TGTGCCAGCAGTTTTTTGCAGGGGAACTACGAGCAGTACTTC.

This sequence joins TRBV9 and TRBJ1-4; possibly TRBD1 for D (5 bases). This CDR3 has 14 amino acids. Germline CDR1 SGDLS, CDR2 YYNGEE. Trimming pared 3 bases from V and 3 bases from J, leaving 9 bases between. CDR3 in DNA: TGTGCCAGCAGCGGGGGGGACCCTAATGAAAAACTGTTTTTT. It encodes CASSGGDPNEKLFF.

The chain has TRBV5-1 and TRBJ2-1; TRBD2 aligns across 11 bases. V lost 4 bases to trimming and J lost 4 bases; unmatched junction nucleotides: 10. The CDR3 is 17 residues long. Germline lookup yields CDR1 SGHRS and CDR2 YFSETQ. CDR3 coding DNA: TGCGCCAGCAGCACCTCGGGACTAGCGGTGCCTTACAATGAGCAGTTCTTC. Translation gives CASSTSGLAVPYNEQFF.

The chain joins TRBV4-2 to TRBJ1-1; TRBD1 might be the D (5 bases). The CDR3 extends over 15 amino acids. Germline V lookup: CDR1 LGHNA, CDR2 YNFKEQ. Deletions cut 0 bases from V and 5 bases from J, with 13 bases between. The CDR3 sequence is CASSQDRYGGTEAFF. CDR3 nucleotides: TGTGCCAGCAGCCAAGATAGGTACGGGGGGACTGAAGCTTTCTTT.

The J gene is TRBJ2-7, the V gene TRBV29-1, with 8 bases fitting TRBD1. Germline V gene lookup returns CDR1 SQVTM and CDR2 ANQGSEA. The CDR3 totals 14 residues. V dropped 5 bases and J dropped 2; count of bases not matched to a gene: 8. DNA of the CDR3: TGCAGCGTTCTCGGGACAGGTTTTGCCTACGAGCAGTACTTC. Encoded protein: CSVLGTGFAYEQYF.

V gene TRBV20-1 combines with J gene TRBJ2-1; possible D gene TRBD2, 5 bases. The V gene lost 2 bases and the J gene lost 15 bases, with 14 bases spanning the gap. The length of the CDR3 is 11 residues. From germline, CDR1 is DFQATT and CDR2 SNEGSKA (reference sequence). The CDR3 protein is CSARIPGGWFF. CDR3 nucleotide sequence: TGCAGTGCTAGAATTCCGGGCGGGTGGTTCTTC.

V is TRBV4-3 and J is TRBJ2-7; 7 positions match TRBD2. Trimming removed 0 bases from V and 2 bases from J; junction bases left unmatched: 7. The CDR3 totals 16 residues. CDR1 is LGHNA, CDR2 YSLEER, per germline. The CDR3 DNA reads as TGCGCCAGCAGCCAAGATCCCCTAGCGGAACCCTACGAGCAGTACTTC. Amino acids: CASSQDPLAEPYEQYF.

This chain joins TRBV4-1 and TRBJ2-2, with D unclear. CDR1 MGHRA and CDR2 YSYEKL come from the germline V gene. V was pared by 0 bases and J by 4 bases, with 9 bases between. This CDR3 has 15 residues. For the CDR3, the DNA is TGCGCCAGCAGCCAAGAAGAGGCCCTCACCGGGGAGCTGTTTTTT. This translates into CASSQEEALTGELFF.

To note about this clone: An end of the junction does not agree with germline; a read error may underlie this. The rearrangement links TRBV7-7 to TRBJ2-3; D gene ambiguous. Germline CDR1 is SSHAT and CDR2 is FNYEAQ (reference sequence). This CDR3 contains 13 residues. CDR3 bases: TGTGCTAGCAGCTTCGGTAAAACAGATACGCAGTATTTT. This codes for CASSFGKTDTQYF.

With regard to this clone: A much larger clone lies one base from this, so it may be a read error. Distinct nucleotide sequences in the sample also encode this CDR3. This sequence joins TRBV9 and TRBJ2-2; no definite D call. This CDR3 comprises 14 residues. The germline CDR1 and CDR2 sequences are SGDLS and YYNGEE. V dropped 2 bases and J dropped 1 base, with 6 bases sitting between them. In DNA, the CDR3 is TGTGCCAGCAGCGTCGGCGGGAACACCGGGGAGCTGTTTTTT. Translated: CASSVGGNTGELFF. Using reference TRBV9 and TRBJ2-2 for the parts outside the CDR3, the full variable domain is DSGVTQTPKHLITATGQRVTLRCSPRSGDLSVYWYQQSLDQGLQFLIQYYNGEERAKGNILERFSAQQFPDLHSELNLSSLELGDSALYFCASSVGGNTGELFFGEGSRLTVL.

This chain connects TRBV7-9 to TRBJ1-1; D is ambiguous. There are 13 residues in the CDR3. Trimming stripped 4 bases from V and 6 bases from J, with 12 bases between. Germline lookup yields CDR1 SEHNR and CDR2 FQNEAQ (reference sequence). CDR3 loop: CASSSPRESEAFF. CDR3 coding DNA: TGTGCCAGCAGCTCCCCAAGAGAGTCTGAAGCTTTCTTT.

The chain recombines TRBV7-9 with TRBJ2-1; TRBD1 agrees at 11 bases. V gave up 5 bases and J gave up 9 bases; unmatched junction bases: 9. The CDR3 has 15 residues. Germline CDR1 reads SEHNR; CDR2 reads FQNEAQ (reference sequence). The DNA of the CDR3 is TGTGCCAGCAGCCCAGGACAGGGGGCAGGGAGTGAGCAGTTCTTC. Encoded protein: CASSPGQGAGSEQFF. The full variable domain, its missing parts supplied by reference TRBV7-9 and TRBJ2-1, is DTGVSQNPRHKITKRGQNVTFRCDPISEHNRLYWYRQTLGQGPEFLTYFQNEAQLEKSRLLSDRFSAERPKGSFSTLEIQRTEQGDSAMYLCASSPGQGAGSEQFFGPGTRLTVL.

The chain uses TRBV2 and TRBJ2-2, with D uncertain. The CDR3 is 12 residues long. The V and J ends lost 4 bases and 8 bases respectively, with 8 bases between them. Germline assignment: CDR1 SNHLY and CDR2 FYNNEI. The chain's CDR3 is CASSVVWGELFF. CDR3 DNA sequence: TGTGCCAGCAGTGTCGTATGGGGGGAGCTGTTTTTT.

Points on this clone: An end of the junction does not agree with germline; a read error may underlie this. The chain links TRBV7-7 to TRBJ2-1, with D possibly matching TRBD2 (6 bases). The V gene's germline CDR1 is SSHAT and CDR2 FNYEAQ (reference sequence). There are 15 residues in the CDR3. As DNA, the CDR3 is TGTGCTAGCAGCCCTAGCGATAGCTCCTACAATGAGCAGTTCTTC. The encoded protein is CASSPSDSSYNEQFF.

The chain carries TRBV28 and TRBJ2-1; 7 bases are a match to TRBD2. CDR1 is MDHEN and CDR2 is SYDVKM in the germline V gene. The CDR3 covers 16 residues. Germline trimming cut 2 bases from V and 7 bases from J; bases unmatched to any gene: 11. CDR3 in DNA: TGTGCCAGCAGTTTACTCTTTGCGGGAGAAGGAAATGAGCAGTTCTTC. It encodes CASSLLFAGEGNEQFF.

V and J are TRBV10-3 and TRBJ2-5; TRBD2 agrees at 7 bases. The germline V gene has CDR1 ENHRY and CDR2 SYGVKD. This CDR3 is built from 13 residues. V was pared by 4 bases and J by 5 bases, with 4 bases of the junction left unmatched. Written as DNA, the CDR3 is TGTGCCATCAGTGGGGGTAGCGGGGAGACCCAGTACTTC. This codes for CAISGGSGETQYF.

Here the CDR3 DNA reads TGTGCCAGCAGTTTGCCCGGGACAGGGGGCCACGAGCAGTACTTC. Translated, it gives CASSLPGTGGHEQYF. The J gene is TRBJ2-7, the V gene TRBV27, with TRBD1 matching 12 bases. The V segment lost 3 bases and the J segment 5 bases; nucleotides outside the gene matches: 5. CDR3 length equals 15 residues. Per the germline V gene, CDR1 is MNHEY and CDR2 is SMNVEV (reference sequence).

CDR3 sequence reads: CASSPNGGGEKLFF. CDR3 sequence (DNA): TGTGCCAGCAGCCCCAATGGGGGTGGCGAAAAACTGTTTTTT. The gene calls are TRBV6-5 and TRBJ1-4; tentative D call: TRBD1 (5 bases). The CDR3 sequence is 14 residues long. Trimming stripped 6 bases from V and 8 bases from J, with 16 bases between. CDR1 is MNHEY and CDR2 is SVGAGI in the germline V gene.

V usage is TRBV7-6 and J usage is TRBJ2-3, with 9 bases fitting TRBD2. Trimming at V came to 1 base and at J to 0 bases, leaving 8 bases not matched to a gene. Germline-derived CDR1 and CDR2 are SGHVS and FNYEAQ. CDR3 size: 18 residues. The CDR3 protein is CASSLDGLAHPSTDTQYF. In DNA form, the CDR3 reads TGTGCCAGCAGCTTAGATGGACTAGCGCATCCTAGCACAGATACGCAGTATTTT.

The chain links TRBV18 to TRBJ2-7, with D unclear. In germline, CDR1 is KGHSH, CDR2 LQKENI. CDR3 size: 13 residues. V lost 3 bases to trimming and J lost 3 bases, with 9 bases between them. This CDR3 reads CASSPLSGYEQYF. The CDR3 DNA reads as TGTGCCAGCTCACCTCTTTCGGGCTACGAGCAGTACTTC.

The gene calls are TRBV6-5 and TRBJ1-4; a weak D match, TRBD1 (6 bases). This CDR3 has 11 residues. CDR1 is MNHEY and CDR2 is SVGAGI in the germline V gene. V was pared by 5 bases and J by 11 bases, with 9 bases between. The CDR3 loop is CASSTGRKLFF. The CDR3 DNA reads TGTGCCAGCAGTACAGGGAGGAAACTGTTTTTT.